Sequencing of this T cell receptor beta chain was carried out in a study of blood T cell repertoires in COVID-19. Study overall: Sources were T cells, B-cell-depleted T cells, or PBMCs; the material itself was cDNA or gDNA.

Original processing methods: For nucleated cells, counts were estimated from reference gene primer amplification. Repertoires were generated with immunoSEQ multiplex PCR, while TCRdb's copy carries only in-frame clones and drops some. The DNA was the basis for D and trimming; V, J and clone size are from that table. This table holds 200,000 to 250,000 clones, roughly 85% found once. This CDR3 has 18 amino acids. The ends were cut back, 0 bases at V and 0 bases at J, with 18 bases in the middle. Germline lookup yields CDR1 SGHRS and CDR2 YFSETQ. Sequencing was carried out using peripheral blood. This TCR was recovered from a man in his thirties or forties who had recovered from COVID-19. This rearrangement joins TRBV5-1 to TRBJ1-1; D might be TRBD1 (6 bases). This CDR3 is CASSLAFSLAGVNTEAFF. The CDR3 coding sequence is TGCGCCAGCAGCTTGGCCTTTTCCCTGGCAGGGGTGAACACTGAAGCTTTCTTT.